One sample yielded the 20 T cell receptor beta chains listed below, sequenced in a study of CD8 T cells in Susac syndrome. Random-hexamer reverse transcription was applied to roughly 0.5 to 1 ug RNA. TCRdb reprocessed the immunoSEQ multiplex PCR reads via MiXCR and lists one record per CDR3 protein. The repertoire holds tens of thousands of distinct CDR3 sequences, with 93% as singletons. Sample: CD8+ T cells from PBMCs. The receptors stem from a human donor in good health.

The gene calls are TRBV13 and TRBJ1-1, with 7 bases lining up with TRBD1. This CDR3 has 15 amino acids. CDR1 and CDR2 from the germline V gene are PRHDT and FYEKMQ (reference sequence). The V and J ends lost 5 bases and 7 bases, in that order; junction bases with no gene match: 13. The CDR3 loop is CASSPPLTGSIEAFF. CDR3 in DNA: TGTGCCAGCAGCCCACCCTTGACAGGGAGTATTGAAGCTTTCTTT.

This chain connects TRBV3-1 to TRBJ2-5; 8 nucleotides match TRBD2. Germline lookup yields CDR1 LGHDT and CDR2 YNNKEL (reference sequence). The CDR3 contains 16 residues. Trimming cost V 1 base and J 5 bases; bases outside gene matches: 9. The CDR3 region is CASSQGGLADGETQYF. The CDR3 DNA sequence: TGTGCCAGCAGCCAAGGTGGACTAGCAGATGGGGAGACCCAGTACTTC.

J is TRBJ2-7 and V is TRBV28; tentative D call: TRBD1 (6 bases). The CDR3 length is 15 residues. The germline CDR1 and CDR2 sequences are MDHEN and SYDVKM. V was trimmed by 6 bases and J by 4 bases, leaving 19 bases between them. CDR3 coding DNA: TGTGCCAGCAGCCGCTTACAGGGTTGGGCGTACGAGCAGTACTTC. Translated, it gives CASSRLQGWAYEQYF.

V and J are TRBV7-2 and TRBJ2-1; no clear D gene. The CDR3 length is 15 residues. V lost 0 bases and J lost 0, with 6 bases in between. The germline CDR1 and CDR2 sequences are SGHTA and FQGNSA. This chain's CDR3 is CASSLAYGSYNEQFF. The CDR3, as DNA: TGTGCCAGCAGCTTAGCCTACGGCTCCTACAATGAGCAGTTCTTC.

This chain uses TRBV3-1 with TRBJ2-1, with a possible D match to TRBD1 (5 bases). V lost 3 bases and J 4 bases, leaving 13 bases between the germline ends. The germline V gene encodes CDR1 LGHDT and CDR2 YNNKEL (reference sequence). This CDR3 has 15 amino acids. The CDR3 nucleotides read TGTGCCAGCAGCCACCAAGCAGGGATTTACAATGAGCAGTTCTTC. It specifies CASSHQAGIYNEQFF.

The chain combines TRBV2 with TRBJ1-1, with 8 bases aligning to TRBD1. Trimming removed 7 bases from V and 1 base from J; junction bases left unmatched: 5. Germline V gives CDR1 SNHLY, CDR2 FYNNEI. The CDR3 covers 14 residues. Here the CDR3 reads CASNLGTGNTEAFF. CDR3 nucleotides: TGTGCCAGCAATCTAGGGACAGGGAACACTGAAGCTTTCTTT.

The rearrangement links TRBV5-1 to TRBJ2-1, with 8 bases lining up with TRBD2. Trimming at V came to 2 bases and at J to 2 bases, leaving 3 bases not matched to a gene. The germline V gene has CDR1 SGHRS and CDR2 YFSETQ. The CDR3 is made up of 15 amino acids. DNA for the CDR3: TGCGCCAGCAGCTTCCAAGCGGGAGCCTACAATGAGCAGTTCTTC. Its translation: CASSFQAGAYNEQFF. The full variable domain, in which reference TRBV5-1 and TRBJ2-1 provide the parts outside the CDR3, is KAGVTQTPRYLIKTRGQQVTLSCSPISGHRSVSWYQQTPGQGLQFLFEYFSETQRNKGNFPGRFSGRQFSNSRSEMNVSTLELGDSALYLCASSFQAGAYNEQFFGPGTRLTVL.

The chain recombines TRBV10-2 with TRBJ1-5; D not certain. V lost 8 bases and J 4 bases, leaving 12 bases between the germline ends. Germline V gene sequence: CDR1 WSHSY, CDR2 SAAADI. The CDR3 spans 13 residues. The DNA for the CDR3 is TGCGCCAGCTGTCCGGGATATAATCAGCCCCAGCATTTT. This sequence encodes CASCPGYNQPQHF.

The gene calls are TRBV14 and TRBJ2-7; D gene uncertain. The germline V gene encodes CDR1 SGHDN and CDR2 FVKESK. V was pared by 1 base and J by 2 bases, with 12 bases between. The CDR3 runs to 15 residues. CDR3 protein: CASSQVTSRTYEQYF. DNA for the CDR3: TGTGCCAGCAGCCAAGTTACCAGCCGCACCTACGAGCAGTACTTC.

The chain combines TRBV7-9 with TRBJ1-1, with unresolved D. Looked up from germline, CDR1 is SEHNR and CDR2 is FQNEAQ (reference sequence). The CDR3 is made up of 14 amino acids. Trimming stripped 0 bases from V and 4 bases from J, with 9 bases between. For the CDR3, the DNA is TGTGCCAGCAGCTTAGCTACAGTAGGCACTGAAGCTTTCTTT. Residues: CASSLATVGTEAFF. Drawing the rest from reference TRBV7-9 and TRBJ1-1, the complete variable domain is DTGVSQNPRHKITKRGQNVTFRCDPISEHNRLYWYRQTLGQGPEFLTYFQNEAQLEKSRLLSDRFSAERPKGSFSTLEIQRTEQGDSAMYLCASSLATVGTEAFFGQGTRLTVV.

The chain links TRBV13 to TRBJ2-7, with D possibly TRBD1 on 6 matching bases. The germline CDR1 and CDR2 sequences are PRHDT and FYEKMQ (reference sequence). The V end lost 0 bases, the J end lost 3 bases, and 12 bases lay between the germline ends. The CDR3 extends over 15 amino acids. CDR3 amino acids: CASSLGGQIFYEQYF. The DNA of the CDR3 is TGTGCCAGCAGCTTAGGAGGACAGATTTTCTACGAGCAGTACTTC.

V usage is TRBV2 and J usage is TRBJ2-1; possible D gene TRBD1, 5 bases. CDR1 SNHLY and CDR2 FYNNEI come from the germline V gene. The CDR3 has 13 amino acids. Between the trimmed V and J ends, which lost 10 bases and 8 bases, there was a span of 18 bases. In DNA, the CDR3 is TGTGCCAACAAAGGGGATGGTAGGGATGAGCAGTTCTTC. Encoded protein: CANKGDGRDEQFF.

The V gene is TRBV11-2, the J gene TRBJ2-1, with 8 nucleotides matching TRBD2. Per germline, CDR1 SGHAT and CDR2 FQNNGV. Germline trimming cut 5 bases from V and 6 bases from J; bases unmatched to any gene: 9. CDR3 length: 15 amino acids. The CDR3, as DNA: TGTGCCAGCAGCCCCTATATGGGGACTAGCAATGAGCAGTTCTTC. Its translation: CASSPYMGTSNEQFF.

The chain recombines TRBV4-2 with TRBJ2-7, with TRBD1 identical over 7 bases. Germline CDR1 LGHNA, CDR2 YNFKEQ. V lost 0 bases to trimming and J lost 2 bases; unmatched junction nucleotides: 7. CDR3 size: 16 residues. In DNA form, the CDR3 reads TGTGCCAGCAGCCAAGAACCGACAGGGATAACCTACGAGCAGTACTTC. Translated: CASSQEPTGITYEQYF.

This chain uses TRBV4-1 with TRBJ2-7; D is undetermined. CDR1 and CDR2 (germline): MGHRA, YSYEKL. Trimming took off 1 base at V and 2 bases at J, with 3 bases between the two ends. The CDR3 runs to 12 residues. This CDR3 reads CASSQAPYEQYF. CDR3 DNA sequence: TGCGCCAGCAGCCAAGCTCCCTACGAGCAGTACTTC.

J is TRBJ2-2 and V is TRBV7-9; TRBD2 matches at 9 bases. Germline values: CDR1 SEHNR, CDR2 FQNEAQ (reference sequence). The V segment lost 11 bases and the J segment 6 bases; nucleotides outside the gene matches: 10. The CDR3 totals 14 residues. CDR3 protein: CAPLKLAGPGELFF. The CDR3 DNA is TGTGCCCCGTTGAAACTAGCGGGTCCCGGGGAGCTGTTTTTT.

The chain employs TRBV19 and TRBJ2-7, with a weak D call TRBD1 (5 bases). The CDR3 is 15 residues long. The V gene's germline CDR1 is LNHDA and CDR2 SQIVND (reference sequence). V lost 5 bases, J lost 0 bases, and 14 bases lay in between. In nucleotides, the CDR3 is TGTGCCAGTAGTCAAGAAGACGACAGCTCCTACGAGCAGTACTTC. Translating gives CASSQEDDSSYEQYF.

The gene calls are TRBV10-2 and TRBJ2-5; D gene ambiguous. V dropped 5 bases and J dropped 3 bases, with 7 bases sitting between them. Germline-derived CDR1 and CDR2 are WSHSY and SAAADI. This CDR3 is built from 12 residues. The CDR3 coding sequence is TGCGCCAGCAGTCTCTCAAAAGAGACCCAGTACTTC. This translates into CASSLSKETQYF.

This clonotype has a handful of counts. The J gene is TRBJ2-5, the V gene TRBV28, with D unclear. V gave up 4 bases and J gave up 4 bases, with 4 bases separating them. Germline-derived CDR1 and CDR2 are MDHEN and SYDVKM. This CDR3 spans 11 amino acids. This chain's CDR3 is CASSSPETQYF. The CDR3 region has the DNA TGTGCCAGCAGTTCCCCAGAGACCCAGTACTTC.

CDR3: CSTGTGETYEQYF. The CDR3 DNA is TGCAGTACCGGGACAGGGGAAACCTACGAGCAGTACTTC. The V call is TRBV20-1, the J call TRBJ2-7, with 10 bases that match TRBD1. The CDR3 is 13 residues long. V trimming: 8 bases; J trimming: 2 bases; junction bases outside the gene matches: 6. Germline values: CDR1 DFQATT, CDR2 SNEGSKA (reference sequence).